Following are 9 T cell receptor beta chains from one sample sequenced in a study of blood T cells in healthy people across ages. It was with a sample-barcoded 5' primer and a J-beta primer mix that a second PCR of about 6 to 12 cycles was run. TCRdb reprocessed the 5' RACE reads with MiXCR, giving one entry per CDR3 protein. The table has around 2 million distinct CDR3 sequences, more than 35% seen once. The sequenced material came from blood. The receptors shown here come from a human donor in good health.

This clonotype has a handful of counts. V gene TRBV4-1 combines with J gene TRBJ2-5; unclear D gene. Germline CDR1 MGHRA, CDR2 YSYEKL. The CDR3 covers 15 residues. V shed 0 bases and J shed 0 bases, with 8 bases lying between them. Here the CDR3 reads CASSQEVGYQETQYF. The DNA for the CDR3 is TGCGCCAGCAGCCAAGAGGTCGGCTACCAAGAGACCCAGTACTTC.

The chain is built from TRBV29-1 and TRBJ2-7; D unresolved. With the DNA end fitting TRBJ2-5 better, the J assignment may be wrong. The CDR3 has 13 residues. Per germline, CDR1 SQVTM and CDR2 ANQGSEA. The CDR3, as DNA: TGCAGCGTTGATGGAGTAGTATCGGAGACCCAGTACTTC. It codes for CSVDGVVSETQYF.

The J gene is TRBJ2-4, the V gene TRBV10-2, with unresolved D. CDR1 is WSHSY, CDR2 SAAADI, per germline. Between the trimmed V and J ends, which lost 4 bases and 2 bases, there was a span of 15 bases. The CDR3 totals 16 residues. This chain's CDR3 is CASSGLTPSTKNIQYF. For the CDR3, the DNA is TGCGCCAGCAGTGGTTTGACCCCTTCAACCAAAAACATTCAGTACTTC.

This clonotype was seen a few times. The V gene is TRBV4-1, the J gene TRBJ2-7, with D unclear. The V gene lost 1 base and the J gene lost 3 bases, with 13 bases spanning the gap. The CDR3 extends over 15 amino acids. Germline CDR1 and CDR2: MGHRA and YSYEKL. CDR3 sequence (DNA): TGCGCCAGCAGCCAAGTAGGACGTCGAAGCTACGAGCAGTACTTC. Its translation is CASSQVGRRSYEQYF.

This clonotype was observed a few times. J is TRBJ2-1 and V is TRBV7-2; 9 bases map to TRBD2. The ends lost 7 bases at V and 5 bases at J; junction bases unmatched: 9. Germline CDR1 and CDR2: SGHTA and FQGNSA. The CDR3 consists of 15 residues. The CDR3 DNA sequence: TGTGCCAGCACTCTTAGCGGGGGAGAGAACAATGAGCAGTTCTTC. Residues: CASTLSGGENNEQFF.

The CDR3 region is CASSPTGLYAFF. For the CDR3, the DNA is TGTGCCAGCAGTCCGACAGGGTTGTATGCTTTCTTT. The chain recombines TRBV6-5 with TRBJ1-1; TRBD1 matches at 7 bases. Unmatched junction bases numbered 8, after V lost 5 bases and J lost 11 bases. This CDR3 spans 12 amino acids. CDR1 MNHEY and CDR2 SVGAGI come from the germline V gene.

There are a few counts of this clonotype. The CDR3: CASSPPGQAQETQYF. The CDR3 nucleotides read TGTGCCAGCAGTCCCCCGGGACAGGCGCAAGAGACCCAGTACTTC. The chain carries TRBV6-6 and TRBJ2-7; 8 nucleotides agree with TRBD1. The DNA matches TRBJ2-5 better at its end, which makes the J call doubtful. This CDR3 is 15 amino acids long. Germline values: CDR1 MNHNY, CDR2 SVGAGI (reference sequence).

V is TRBV9 and J is TRBJ2-5; unclear D gene. The germline V gene has CDR1 SGDLS and CDR2 YYNGEE. Trimming removed 4 bases from V and 5 bases from J, with 12 bases in between. CDR3 length equals 13 residues. The CDR3 protein is CASSPSLLETQYF. The CDR3, as DNA: TGTGCCAGCAGCCCTTCTCTGCTCGAGACCCAGTACTTC.

The sample holds a few counts of this clonotype. The CDR3 DNA reads as TGTGCCAGCAGCTTATGGGAGGTTTATCAGCCCCAGCATTTT. This translates into CASSLWEVYQPQHF. The V gene is TRBV7-6, the J gene TRBJ1-5, with D unresolved. Trimming shortened V by 2 bases and J by 5 bases, and 10 bases separated the two germline ends. This CDR3 is 14 amino acids long. The germline V gene has CDR1 SGHVS and CDR2 FNYEAQ.